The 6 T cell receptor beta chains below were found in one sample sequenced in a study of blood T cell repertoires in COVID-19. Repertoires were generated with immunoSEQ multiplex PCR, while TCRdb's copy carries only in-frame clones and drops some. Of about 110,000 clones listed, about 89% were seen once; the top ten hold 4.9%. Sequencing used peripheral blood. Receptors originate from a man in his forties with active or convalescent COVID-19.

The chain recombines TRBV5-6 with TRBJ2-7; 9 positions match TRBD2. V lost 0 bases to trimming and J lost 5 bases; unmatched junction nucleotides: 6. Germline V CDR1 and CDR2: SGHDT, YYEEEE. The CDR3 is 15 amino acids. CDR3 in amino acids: CASSLAVAGVHEQYF. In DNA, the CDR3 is TGTGCCAGCAGCTTGGCTGTAGCGGGAGTTCACGAGCAGTACTTC.

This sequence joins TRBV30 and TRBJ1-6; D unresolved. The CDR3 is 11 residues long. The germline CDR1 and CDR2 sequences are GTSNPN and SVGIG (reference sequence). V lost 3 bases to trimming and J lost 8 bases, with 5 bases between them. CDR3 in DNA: TGTGCCTGGAGAAGAGATTCACCCCTCCACTTT. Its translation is CAWRRDSPLHF.

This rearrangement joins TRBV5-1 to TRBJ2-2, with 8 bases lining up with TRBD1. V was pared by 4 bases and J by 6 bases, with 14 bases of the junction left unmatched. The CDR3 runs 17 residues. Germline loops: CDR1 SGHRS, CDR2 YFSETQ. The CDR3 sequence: CASSPEVGQGMSGELFF. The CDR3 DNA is TGCGCCAGCAGCCCGGAGGTCGGACAGGGTATGTCCGGGGAGCTGTTTTTT.

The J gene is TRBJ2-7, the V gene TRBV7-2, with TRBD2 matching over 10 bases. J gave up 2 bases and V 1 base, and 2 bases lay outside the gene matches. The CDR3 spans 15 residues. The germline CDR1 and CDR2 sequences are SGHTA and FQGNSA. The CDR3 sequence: CASSLGLAGTYEQYF. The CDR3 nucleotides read TGTGCCAGCAGCTTAGGACTAGCGGGCACCTACGAGCAGTACTTC.

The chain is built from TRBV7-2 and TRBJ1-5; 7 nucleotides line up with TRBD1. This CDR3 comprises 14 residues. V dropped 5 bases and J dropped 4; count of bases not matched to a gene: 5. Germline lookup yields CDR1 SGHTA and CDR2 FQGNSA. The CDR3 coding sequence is TGTGCCAGCAGCCCGCAGGGGGGTAATCAGCCCCAGCATTTT. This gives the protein CASSPQGGNQPQHF.

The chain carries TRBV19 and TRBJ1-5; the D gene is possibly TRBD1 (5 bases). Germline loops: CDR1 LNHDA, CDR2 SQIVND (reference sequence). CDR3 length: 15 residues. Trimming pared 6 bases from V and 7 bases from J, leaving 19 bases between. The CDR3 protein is CASRTLQGLGQPQHF. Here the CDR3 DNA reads TGTGCCAGTAGGACCTTGCAGGGCCTGGGACAGCCCCAGCATTTT.